The 31 T cell receptor beta chains listed next were all sequenced from one sample in a study of liver allograft versus peripheral blood T cells. The overall study: The authors compared T cell receptor repertoires in transplanted livers with recipients' peripheral blood repertoires.

TCRdb reprocessed the reads via MiXCR and lists one record per CDR3 protein. The sample records around 3,800 distinct CDR3 sequences, roughly 15% being singletons. Every receptor here comes from a human patient who had a liver transplant. Some of these T cells may belong to the graft donor.

For this clonotype: A read error likely explains this, since a far larger clone differs by one base. CDR3 sequence reads: CATSDRYEQYF. The CDR3 DNA reads TGTGCCACCAGTGATAGGTACGAGCAGTACTTC. The rearrangement joins TRBV6-1 to TRBJ2-7; D gene uncertain. Germline-derived CDR1 and CDR2 are MNHNS and SASEGT. The CDR3 runs 11 residues.

The rearrangement uses TRBV7-2 and TRBJ2-3; D not resolved. The CDR3 sequence is 15 residues long. Germline assignment: CDR1 SGHTA and CDR2 FQGNSA. Trimming pared 1 base from V and 2 bases from J, leaving 10 bases between. CDR3 in amino acids: CASSLVGFNTDTQYF. CDR3 in DNA: TGTGCCAGCAGCTTAGTGGGCTTTAACACAGATACGCAGTATTTT.

The chain uses TRBV28 and TRBJ2-7; tentatively, D is TRBD2 (6 bases). The V gene's germline CDR1 is MDHEN and CDR2 SYDVKM. This CDR3 contains 11 residues. V shed 9 bases and J shed 1 base, with 7 bases lying between them. The CDR3 is CASSGSYEQYF. The DNA for the CDR3 is TGTGCCAGTAGCGGTTCCTACGAGCAGTACTTC.

The DNA of the CDR3 is TGTGCCAGCAGTTCCCTCTACGAGCAGTACTTC. Translated: CASSSLYEQYF. This chain links TRBV27 with TRBJ2-7; D is unresolved. Germline V gene sequence: CDR1 MNHEY, CDR2 SMNVEV (reference sequence). This CDR3 region has 11 residues. V was shortened by 4 bases and J by 3 bases, with 4 bases between the two germline ends.

The V call is TRBV5-1, the J call TRBJ1-6; D is undetermined. Per the germline V gene, CDR1 is SGHRS and CDR2 is YFSETQ. CDR3 size: 14 residues. V was cut by 2 bases and J by 6 bases, with 9 bases left in between. CDR3 residues: CASSFGTPNSPLHF. CDR3 coding DNA: TGCGCCAGCAGCTTTGGCACCCCTAATTCACCCCTCCACTTT.

By sample share, this clonotype is medium-sized. The chain uses TRBV6-6 and TRBJ1-1; D uncertain. Trimming shortened V by 5 bases and J by 0 bases, and 7 bases separated the two germline ends. Germline values: CDR1 MNHNY, CDR2 SVGAGI (reference sequence). The length of the CDR3 is 13 residues. The CDR3 here is CASSLRVNTEAFF. As DNA, the CDR3 is TGTGCCAGCAGTCTTCGGGTGAACACTGAAGCTTTCTTT.

This clonotype turned up a few times. The chain combines TRBV7-9 with TRBJ1-4; TRBD1 matches at 9 bases. This CDR3 region has 14 residues. Trimming removed 1 base from V and 8 bases from J; junction bases left unmatched: 2. Germline values: CDR1 SEHNR, CDR2 FQNEAQ (reference sequence). Here the CDR3 DNA reads TGTGCCAGCAGCTTAGGGGACAGGGAGGAAAAACTGTTTTTT. Protein: CASSLGDREEKLFF.

J is TRBJ2-3 and V is TRBV11-3, with D perhaps given as TRBD1 or TRBD2 (5 bases each). CDR1 is SGHNT, CDR2 YENEEA, per germline. The CDR3 contains 15 residues. The ends were cut back, 1 base at V and 1 base at J, with 9 bases in the middle. The CDR3 DNA reads as TGTGCCAGCAGCTTAGGAGGGGTTGGCACAGATACGCAGTATTTT. Translated: CASSLGGVGTDTQYF.

This clonotype has more than one count but fewer than ten. The chain has TRBV12-3 or TRBV12-4 and TRBJ2-1; D is perhaps TRBD1 (5 bases). V shed 7 bases and J shed 1 base, with 11 bases lying between them. The CDR3 totals 14 residues. The CDR3 sequence: CASKRTLSYNEQFF. CDR3 nucleotide sequence: TGTGCCAGCAAACGGACACTATCCTACAATGAGCAGTTCTTC.

This clonotype was seen a handful of times. CDR3 DNA: TGTGCCAGCATTTCCACTCATAGGGGGACTGAAGCTTTCTTT. Protein product: CASISTHRGTEAFF. The V call is TRBV12-3 or TRBV12-4, the J call TRBJ1-1; a possible D gene is TRBD1 (6 bases). The CDR3 consists of 14 residues. The V and J ends lost 7 bases and 5 bases respectively, with 17 bases between them.

This clonotype is judged large. The chain combines TRBV29-1 with TRBJ2-2, with D perhaps matching TRBD2 (6 bases). Looked up from germline, CDR1 is SQVTM and CDR2 is ANQGSEA. This CDR3 is built from 12 residues. The CDR3 loop reads CVGGQGHGELFF. CDR3 bases: TGCGTTGGAGGGCAGGGTCACGGGGAGCTGTTTTTT.

This clonotype has ten or more counts. The chain is built from TRBV6-2 or TRBV6-3 and TRBJ2-7, with D perhaps matching TRBD1 or TRBD2 (5 bases each). Germline CDR1 MNHEY, CDR2 SVGEGT. The CDR3 has 14 residues. V shed 5 bases and J shed 1 base, with 12 bases lying between them. CDR3 nucleotide sequence: TGTGCCAGCAGTCGGGACCTGGTTTCCTACGAGCAGTACTTC. This sequence encodes CASSRDLVSYEQYF.

By share, this clonotype counts as large. V gene TRBV6-5 combines with J gene TRBJ1-2; D is unresolved. The CDR3 totals 12 residues. Between the trimmed V and J ends, which lost 7 bases and 3 bases, there was a span of 9 bases. Germline-derived CDR1 and CDR2 are MNHEY and SVGAGI. Written as DNA, the CDR3 is TGTGCCAGCACGGCGAGGGACTATGGCTACACCTTC. Amino acids: CASTARDYGYTF.

This clonotype is termed medium-sized (0.01 to 0.1%). CDR3 sequence: CASSPAGAGANVLTF. As DNA, the CDR3 is TGTGCCAGCAGCCCAGCAGGGGCTGGGGCCAACGTCCTGACTTTC. The V and J genes are TRBV16 and TRBJ2-6; TRBD1 might be the D (6 bases). CDR3 size: 15 residues. Germline V gene data show CDR1 as KGHSY and CDR2 as FQNENV. Trimming cost V 4 bases and J 2 bases, with 9 bases left between them.

This sequence joins TRBV5-5 and TRBJ1-1, with D possibly TRBD1 on 5 matching bases. Trimming took 4 bases from V and 9 from J, leaving 22 bases between them. CDR3 size: 15 residues. Germline CDR1 SGHKS, CDR2 YYEKEE (reference sequence). The CDR3 loop is CASSLKTLQGVQAFF. The CDR3 DNA is TGTGCCAGCAGCCTGAAAACCCTTCAGGGCGTTCAAGCTTTCTTT.

Judged by abundance, this clonotype is medium-sized (0.01 to 0.1%). J is TRBJ1-6 and V is TRBV12-3 or TRBV12-4; D is possibly TRBD1 (5 bases). Between the trimmed V and J ends, which lost 0 bases and 9 bases, there was a span of 12 bases. This CDR3 contains 15 residues. The CDR3 DNA reads as TGTGCCAGCAGTTTAGCGCTGGGGGATGGTTCACCCCTCCACTTT. It yields the protein CASSLALGDGSPLHF.

Within the sample, this clonotype is medium-sized (0.01 to 0.1%). This sequence joins TRBV12-3 or TRBV12-4 and TRBJ2-7, with unresolved D. With 4 bases removed from V and 3 bases from J, the gap between germline ends came to 10 bases. CDR3 size: 13 residues. This CDR3 is CASSSSPNYEQYF. The CDR3, as DNA: TGTGCCAGCAGTTCATCTCCCAACTACGAGCAGTACTTC.

This clonotype was picked up a small number of times. This chain uses TRBV12-3 or TRBV12-4 with TRBJ2-3; unclear D gene. Trimming took 6 bases from V and 4 from J, leaving 2 bases between them. CDR3 size: 10 residues. The CDR3 loop reads CASSPDTQYF. CDR3 in DNA: TGTGCCAGCAGCCCAGATACGCAGTATTTT.

Sample share makes this clonotype medium-sized. The CDR3, as DNA: TGTGCCAGCTCACCAGGGACTAGCGGGGGAGAGAATGAGCAGTTCTTC. Translated, it gives CASSPGTSGGENEQFF. The chain links TRBV18 to TRBJ2-1; 14 bases are a match to TRBD2. Trimming at V came to 2 bases and at J to 7 bases, leaving 4 bases not matched to a gene. Germline lookup yields CDR1 KGHSH and CDR2 LQKENI. The CDR3 totals 16 residues.

There are many counts of this clonotype. The chain is built from TRBV10-1 and TRBJ2-3; 10 nucleotides match TRBD2. V was pared by 2 bases and J by 1 base, with 0 bases of the junction left unmatched. The CDR3 length is 15 residues. In germline, CDR1 is WNHNN, CDR2 SYGVQD (reference sequence). The CDR3 DNA sequence: TGCGCCAGCAGTGAGGGACTAGCGGGCACAGATACGCAGTATTTT. This encodes CASSEGLAGTDTQYF.

This clonotype was seen more than once but under ten times. The gene calls are TRBV28 and TRBJ2-7; D not certain. The germline V gene encodes CDR1 MDHEN and CDR2 SYDVKM. CDR3 size: 13 residues. V was cut by 5 bases and J by 0 bases, with 8 bases left in between. The CDR3 DNA reads as TGTGCCAGCAGTATACAGAGCTCCTACGAGCAGTACTTC. As protein: CASSIQSSYEQYF.

This clonotype qualifies as medium-sized. The chain couples TRBV5-5 to TRBJ2-7, with 12 bases matching TRBD1. Germline lookup yields CDR1 SGHKS and CDR2 YYEKEE (reference sequence). After removal of 2 bases from V and 7 bases from J, the junction contained 10 bases not matched to a gene. The CDR3 totals 16 residues. The CDR3 is CASSFSLGQGAREQYF. The CDR3 DNA reads as TGTGCCAGCAGCTTTTCTTTGGGACAGGGGGCGAGAGAGCAGTACTTC.

By share of the sample, this clonotype is medium-sized. This chain joins TRBV18 and TRBJ2-7; D uncertain. Per the germline V gene, CDR1 is KGHSH and CDR2 is LQKENI. Trimming cost V 5 bases and J 0 bases, with 14 bases left between them. CDR3 size: 15 residues. DNA of the CDR3: TGTGCCAGCTCATACAGCGAAAGGAGCTCCTACGAGCAGTACTTC. Protein: CASSYSERSSYEQYF. Full variable domain (remainder filled in from reference TRBV18 and TRBJ2-7): NAGVMQNPRHLVRRRGQEARLRCSPMKGHSHVYWYRQLPEEGLKFMVYLQKENIIDESGMPKERFSAEFPKEGPSILRIQQVVRGDSAAYFCASSYSERSSYEQYFGPGTRLTVT.

Judged by abundance, this clonotype is medium-sized. The rearrangement joins TRBV6-1 to TRBJ1-5, with D uncertain. The germline V and J ends were trimmed by 4 bases and 5 bases, with 9 bases remaining between them. Germline lookup yields CDR1 MNHNS and CDR2 SASEGT. The CDR3 sequence is 13 residues long. CDR3 bases: TGTGCCAGCAGTGGGGAAACAGATCAGCCCCAGCATTTT. Its protein is CASSGETDQPQHF.

The count of this clonotype is one. This chain connects TRBV2 to TRBJ2-2; D not certain. The ends were cut back, 7 bases at V and 7 bases at J, with 13 bases in the middle. The CDR3 has 13 amino acids. CDR1 is SNHLY and CDR2 is FYNNEI in the germline V gene. The CDR3 reads CASMNQAVGELFF. CDR3 nucleotide sequence: TGTGCCAGCATGAATCAGGCGGTCGGGGAGCTGTTTTTT.

This rearrangement joins TRBV7-9 to TRBJ1-1, with a possible D match to TRBD1 (5 bases). From germline, CDR1 is SEHNR and CDR2 FQNEAQ (reference sequence). Trimming took off 4 bases at V and 10 bases at J, with 13 bases between the two ends. The CDR3 is 12 amino acids. CDR3 sequence (DNA): TGTGCCAGCAGCTCTCCAGGGAGGGGAGCTTTCTTT. Its translation: CASSSPGRGAFF. The full variable domain, with the rest looked up from reference TRBV7-9 and TRBJ1-1, is DTGVSQNPRHKITKRGQNVTFRCDPISEHNRLYWYRQTLGQGPEFLTYFQNEAQLEKSRLLSDRFSAERPKGSFSTLEIQRTEQGDSAMYLCASSSPGRGAFFGQGTRLTVV.

The chain uses TRBV19 and TRBJ2-2; 9 nucleotides align to TRBD1. The CDR3 loop spans 16 amino acids. V lost 1 base to trimming and J lost 5 bases; unmatched junction nucleotides: 5. From germline, CDR1 is LNHDA and CDR2 SQIVND (reference sequence). The CDR3 DNA reads TGTGCCAGTAGTATAGGAGTCGGGACAGGGACCGGGGAGCTGTTTTTT. This encodes CASSIGVGTGTGELFF. Filled out from reference TRBV19 and TRBJ2-2, the complete variable domain reads DGGITQSPKYLFRKEGQNVTLSCEQNLNHDAMYWYRQDPGQGLRLIYYSQIVNDFQKGDIAEGYSVSREKKESFPLTVTSAQKNPTAFYLCASSIGVGTGTGELFFGEGSRLTVL.

Note on this clonotype: A much larger clone differs by one base, so this may be a read error. The J gene is TRBJ2-1, the V gene TRBV24-1, with D perhaps given as TRBD1 or TRBD2 (5 bases each). The CDR3 consists of 15 residues. Trimming stripped 6 bases from V and 6 bases from J, with 17 bases between. Germline V gene lookup returns CDR1 KGHDR and CDR2 SFDVKD. The CDR3 sequence is CATSRPGPKSNEQFF. CDR3 nucleotides: TGTGCCACCAGTCGTCCGGGACCCAAATCCAATGAGCAGTTCTTC.

This clonotype was found many times. The rearrangement joins TRBV5-6 to TRBJ1-1; D might be TRBD1 (5 bases). V lost 0 bases, J lost 4 bases, and 19 bases lay in between. This CDR3 region has 17 residues. Germline values: CDR1 SGHDT, CDR2 YYEEEE. Here the CDR3 reads CASSLGLRGAVSTEAFF. The DNA for the CDR3 is TGTGCCAGCAGCTTGGGCTTGAGGGGAGCAGTGAGCACTGAAGCTTTCTTT.

This clonotype has a count of ten or more. The chain recombines TRBV10-2 with TRBJ2-7; D unresolved. V lost 6 bases and J 3 bases, leaving 9 bases between the germline ends. Germline lookup yields CDR1 WSHSY and CDR2 SAAADI. This CDR3 comprises 12 residues. The CDR3 loop reads CASREKNYEQYF. Written as DNA, the CDR3 is TGCGCCAGCAGAGAGAAAAACTACGAGCAGTACTTC.

This clonotype counts as large. This chain connects TRBV18 to TRBJ1-6; no clear D gene. The CDR3 consists of 15 residues. Germline V gene lookup returns CDR1 KGHSH and CDR2 LQKENI. V was trimmed by 6 bases and J by 7 bases, leaving 16 bases between them. The chain's CDR3 is CASSPKSRGNSPLHF. The DNA of the CDR3 is TGTGCCAGCTCCCCGAAGTCTCGAGGCAATTCACCCCTCCACTTT.